At least ten counts were recorded for the clone carrying this T cell receptor beta chain. A junction boundary mismatches the germline segment, possibly from a read error. Regions amplified from RNA transcripts were the TCR beta CDR3 regions. Researchers ran a first-round RT-PCR on the TCR CDR3 using the HTBI primer set. MiXCR, applied by TCRdb to the multiplex PCR reads, yields one record per CDR3 protein. The sample consists of around 560,000 distinct CDR3 sequences, over 15% of them appearing once. Pregnant or lactating patients were excluded, as were those with uncontrolled infection or other autoimmune disease. These data belong to a study of T cells in Graves' hyperthyroidism and ophthalmopathy. The germline gives CDR1 SGHRS, CDR2 YFSETQ. This CDR3 contains 12 residues.

Sequenced material: blood. V gene TRBV5-1 combines with J gene TRBJ2-5; D call uncertain. This TCR was recovered from a woman aged 18-29 years with Graves' hyperthyroidism. CDR3 coding DNA: TGTGCCAGCAGCTTCGGGCAAGAGACCCAGTACTTC. Translation: CASSFGQETQYF.